What follows describes a single T cell receptor (beta chain). This entry is derived from a study of shared T cell receptors in the human thymus. Profiling relied on immunoSEQ multiplex PCR, and the TCRdb table lists in-frame clones only, not all of them. Among a few hundred thousand clones listed, just under 95% were seen once. Sequencing was done on a sample of thymocytes. The receptor's source is a human donor.

The DNA for the CDR3 is TGTGCCAGCAGTCTTCGGACTAGCGGGAGGGCCACCGGGGAGCTGTTTTTT. Its protein product is CASSLRTSGRATGELFF. The genes are TRBV27 and TRBJ2-2; 15 bases are a match to TRBD2. V shed 5 bases, J shed 4 bases, and the junction held 5 bases outside the gene matches. Germline CDR1 reads MNHEY; CDR2 reads SMNVEV (reference sequence). This CDR3 has 17 residues.